This T cell receptor beta chain was identified in a study of CD8+ T cells in alopecia areata. Sorted out of PBMCs were CD4+ T cells and CD8+ T cells. Extracted RNA was reverse transcribed into cDNA, the sequencing template. Sequencing was performed with immunoSEQ multiplex PCR; in TCRdb, only in-frame clones are kept and a portion is missing. The sample contains more than 90,000 clones, 55% to 65% of which appear only once. Germline CDR1 reads MNHEY; CDR2 reads SVGAGI. V was trimmed by 0 bases and J by 10 bases, leaving 16 bases between them. This CDR3 has 15 residues. On this clone: Its specificity is unknown.

Study observations and caveats: Shared TCR sequences were less clear between patients than in mice, possibly partly from HLA diversity. Clonality was higher in lesional than normal scalp, especially in alopecia totalis/universalis. Scalp samples also contribute reads from the resident alphabeta T cells found in normal skin.

The V gene is TRBV6-5, the J gene TRBJ2-1; D perhaps matches TRBD1 (5 bases). The sequencing sample was made of CD4+ T cells sorted from blood. The TCR originated in a human donor in good health. CDR3 bases: TGTGCCAGCAGTTACTCACACTCCGATGGGGCGGAGCAGTTCTTC. This codes for CASSYSHSDGAEQFF.